Below, 24 T cell receptor beta chains from the same sample are listed, as sequenced in a study of blood T cell repertoires in COVID-19. Measured with immunoSEQ multiplex PCR; TCRdb has only the in-frame clones, and not every one. Here the sample spans roughly 360,000 clones, 80% to 90% being singletons. Sequencing was done on a sample of PBMCs or T cells enriched from blood (not recorded which). The source of these receptors is a man aged 25-45 years who had recovered from COVID-19.

The rearrangement links TRBV3-1 (or the pseudogene TRBV3-2) to TRBJ1-2, with D tentatively TRBD1 (5 bases). Germline V gene data show CDR1 as LGHDT and CDR2 as YNNKEL (reference sequence). Trimming removed 3 bases at V and 6 bases at J, with 11 bases between. The CDR3 totals 13 residues. CDR3 protein: CASSHVDSNGYTF. CDR3 sequence (DNA): TGTGCCAGCAGCCACGTTGACAGCAATGGCTACACCTTC.

The gene calls are TRBV15 and TRBJ1-2; D is unresolved. Trimming stripped 0 bases from V and 6 bases from J, with 11 bases between. The CDR3 covers 14 residues. CDR1 and CDR2 (germline): LNHNV, YYDKDF (reference sequence). The CDR3 nucleotides are TGTGCCACCAGCAGAGATGAGTGGGAGCATGGCTACACCTTC. Its translation: CATSRDEWEHGYTF.

The V gene is TRBV27, the J gene TRBJ1-2; tentatively, D is TRBD1 (5 bases). The CDR3 runs to 13 residues. V shed 2 bases and J shed 4 bases, with 8 bases lying between them. Per the germline V gene, CDR1 is MNHEY and CDR2 is SMNVEV (reference sequence). CDR3 residues: CASSLGAGYGYTF. The DNA of the CDR3 is TGTGCCAGCAGTTTAGGGGCAGGCTATGGCTACACCTTC.

The chain joins TRBV4-2 to TRBJ2-3; 8 bases agree with TRBD2. Germline CDR1 and CDR2: LGHNA and YNFKEQ. V dropped 0 bases and J dropped 1; count of bases not matched to a gene: 3. The CDR3 totals 16 residues. CDR3 sequence (DNA): TGTGCCAGCAGCCAAGAGGTGCGGGGGGGCACAGATACGCAGTATTTT. Its protein product is CASSQEVRGGTDTQYF.

The CDR3 spells CASTSGLAGGEQYF. The CDR3 DNA is TGTGCCAGCACATCGGGACTAGCGGGGGGCGAGCAGTACTTC. The gene calls are TRBV3-1 (or the pseudogene TRBV3-2) and TRBJ2-7; TRBD2 agrees at 15 bases. Germline CDR1 LGHDT, CDR2 YNNKEL (reference sequence). After removal of 7 bases from V and 6 bases from J, the junction contained 4 bases not matched to a gene. CDR3 length: 14 amino acids.

V gene TRBV30 combines with J gene TRBJ1-5; D remains unclear. Germline V gives CDR1 GTSNPN, CDR2 SVGIG (reference sequence). Between the trimmed V and J ends, which lost 5 bases and 5 bases, there was a span of 13 bases. The CDR3 totals 13 residues. CDR3 residues: CAWQTKDYQPQHF. In DNA, the CDR3 is TGTGCCTGGCAGACAAAGGATTATCAGCCCCAGCATTTT.

The rearrangement uses TRBV6-2 or TRBV6-3 and TRBJ2-4, with D perhaps matching TRBD2 (6 bases). CDR3 size: 15 residues. The V gene lost 6 bases and the J gene lost 0 bases, with 12 bases spanning the gap. CDR1 MNHEY and CDR2 SVGEGT come from the germline V gene. CDR3 nucleotides: TGTGCCAGCAGCCCCTCCGGGGGAGCCAAAAACATTCAGTACTTC. This encodes CASSPSGGAKNIQYF.

The rearrangement uses TRBV5-1 and TRBJ1-1, with 7 bases lining up with TRBD1. The germline V gene has CDR1 SGHRS and CDR2 YFSETQ. The CDR3 runs 14 residues. V gave up 4 bases and J gave up 2 bases; unmatched junction bases: 5. CDR3 in amino acids: CASSPRGLNTEAFF. The CDR3 nucleotides are TGCGCCAGCAGCCCCAGGGGGTTAAACACTGAAGCTTTCTTT.

The chain has TRBV5-5 and TRBJ2-5, with 9 nucleotides matching TRBD2. Germline CDR1 and CDR2: SGHKS and YYEKEE (reference sequence). CDR3 length: 15 residues. Trimming took 2 bases from V and 2 from J; bases not matched to a gene: 4. The CDR3 region has the DNA TGTGCCAGCAGCTTCCAGACTAGCGGACAAGAGACCCAGTACTTC. Its protein product is CASSFQTSGQETQYF.

The rearrangement uses TRBV7-9 and TRBJ1-3; D remains unclear. Trimming left V 1 base short and J 4 bases short, with 17 bases between. Germline CDR1 is SEHNR and CDR2 is FQNEAQ (reference sequence). This CDR3 spans 17 amino acids. CDR3: CASSLGEYRARGNTIYF. Here the CDR3 DNA reads TGTGCCAGCAGCTTAGGGGAGTACAGAGCGCGGGGAAACACCATATATTTT.

The V gene is TRBV19, the J gene TRBJ2-2, with 10 bases matching TRBD1. The CDR3 runs to 14 residues. The germline V gene encodes CDR1 LNHDA and CDR2 SQIVND (reference sequence). The J segment lost 6 bases and the V segment lost 7 bases, leaving 5 bases of the junction unmatched. CDR3 loop: CASTPGQGPGELFF. Here the CDR3 DNA reads TGTGCCAGTACACCGGGACAGGGGCCCGGGGAGCTGTTTTTT.

DNA for the CDR3: TGTGCCAGCAGTCCCGGACTTATGAACACTGAAGCTTTCTTT. This gives the protein CASSPGLMNTEAFF. This chain uses TRBV6-5 with TRBJ1-1; D uncertain. V lost 5 bases and J 0 bases, leaving 10 bases between the germline ends. CDR1 and CDR2 (germline): MNHEY, SVGAGI. The CDR3 is made up of 14 amino acids.

The rearrangement joins TRBV7-3 to TRBJ1-1, with D uncertain. Germline V gene lookup returns CDR1 SGHTA and CDR2 FQGTGA. This CDR3 contains 15 residues. The V and J ends lost 1 base and 5 bases respectively, with 14 bases between them. In nucleotides, the CDR3 is TGTGCCAGCAGCTTAAATCCCCCGAACGGGACTGAAGCTTTCTTT. Its protein is CASSLNPPNGTEAFF.

The rearrangement uses TRBV5-1 and TRBJ1-6; weak D call: TRBD1 (5 bases). The V end lost 0 bases, the J end lost 9 bases, and 13 bases lay between the germline ends. Germline CDR1 SGHRS, CDR2 YFSETQ. The CDR3 totals 15 residues. CDR3 bases: TGCGCCAGCAGCTTGGCCGGGGACTCAGGTTCACCCCTCCACTTT. This encodes CASSLAGDSGSPLHF.

The chain is built from TRBV10-3 and TRBJ1-2, with a weak D call TRBD1 (6 bases). Trimming stripped 4 bases from V and 4 bases from J, with 19 bases between. CDR3 length equals 16 residues. The V gene's germline CDR1 is ENHRY and CDR2 SYGVKD. DNA of the CDR3: TGTGCCATCAGTGTTTACATAAACCGGGACACCTATGGCTACACCTTC. Its protein product is CAISVYINRDTYGYTF.

The sample holds a few counts of this clone. The V and J genes are TRBV14 and TRBJ1-2, with TRBD1 matching over 11 bases. CDR1 and CDR2 (germline): SGHDN, FVKESK. V gave up 4 bases and J gave up 4 bases; unmatched junction bases: 8. The CDR3 runs to 16 residues. The CDR3 DNA follows: TGTGCCAGCAGCCCCATTTGGACAGGGGGCATCTATGGCTACACCTTC. Its translation is CASSPIWTGGIYGYTF.

This chain joins TRBV19 and TRBJ2-7; 9 nucleotides align to TRBD1. Germline V gene data show CDR1 as LNHDA and CDR2 as SQIVND (reference sequence). The CDR3 spans 14 residues. V dropped 6 bases and J dropped 4; count of bases not matched to a gene: 7. Here the CDR3 reads CASSPMGQGYEQYF. The CDR3 coding sequence is TGTGCCAGTAGCCCGATGGGACAGGGATACGAGCAGTACTTC.

This sequence joins TRBV2 and TRBJ2-7; D is possibly TRBD1 (6 bases). This CDR3 is built from 12 residues. V lost 6 bases and J lost 5, with 11 bases in between. The germline CDR1 and CDR2 sequences are SNHLY and FYNNEI. The CDR3 nucleotides read TGTGCCAGCAGGGACAGATTCGACGAGCAGTACTTC. This gives the protein CASRDRFDEQYF.

This chain connects TRBV14 to TRBJ2-7; tentatively, D is TRBD1 (6 bases). Trimming stripped 2 bases from V and 6 bases from J, with 17 bases between. The length of the CDR3 is 15 residues. Germline values: CDR1 SGHDN, CDR2 FVKESK. CDR3: CASSQRQVSLGEQYF. Written as DNA, the CDR3 is TGTGCCAGCAGCCAAAGACAGGTATCACTTGGCGAGCAGTACTTC.

The CDR3 protein is CASSPSVQGSSDTQYF. CDR3 coding DNA: TGCGCCAGCAGCCCTTCTGTCCAGGGTTCTTCAGATACGCAGTATTTT. V gene TRBV5-1 combines with J gene TRBJ2-3; D is possibly TRBD1 (5 bases). Trimming stripped 4 bases from V and 4 bases from J, with 19 bases between. CDR1 and CDR2 (germline): SGHRS, YFSETQ. The CDR3 has 16 residues.

J is TRBJ2-1 and V is TRBV6-5; TRBD1 matches at 11 bases. The CDR3 is 16 amino acids. CDR1 is MNHEY and CDR2 is SVGAGI in the germline V gene. The trim removed 0 bases at V and 2 bases at J, leaving 0 bases unmatched. In nucleotides, the CDR3 is TGTGCCAGCAGTTACTCGGGACAGGGGGCCTACAATGAGCAGTTCTTC. Translated, it gives CASSYSGQGAYNEQFF.

The table lists this clone with a few counts. The chain has TRBV3-1 (or the pseudogene TRBV3-2) and TRBJ1-5; no clear D. The germline V gene has CDR1 LGHDT and CDR2 YNNKEL (reference sequence). The CDR3 is 15 residues long. Deletions cut 6 bases from V and 4 bases from J, with 16 bases between. CDR3 in amino acids: CASSQDGRVNQPQHF. The CDR3 DNA is TGTGCCAGCAGTCAGGACGGGAGAGTTAATCAGCCCCAGCATTTT.

The CDR3 DNA is TGTGCCAGCAGTGAAGTTGACGGGCAGGGAAGGTATGGCTACACCTTC. Its protein product is CASSEVDGQGRYGYTF. The chain uses TRBV6-1 and TRBJ1-2; the D gene is possibly TRBD1 (5 bases). V was pared by 1 base and J by 5 bases, with 17 bases between. The CDR3 is made up of 16 amino acids. Germline V CDR1 and CDR2: MNHNS, SASEGT.

This clone was picked up a small number of times. Here the CDR3 DNA reads TGTGCCAGCTCACCACAACAGGGGGCGCCGAACACTGAAGCTTTCTTT. This gives the protein CASSPQQGAPNTEAFF. This chain joins TRBV18 and TRBJ1-1, with 9 bases identical to TRBD1. Unmatched junction bases numbered 4, after V lost 1 base and J lost 1 base. Germline-derived CDR1 and CDR2 are KGHSH and LQKENI. The CDR3 runs 16 residues.